This TCR beta chain was identified in a study of blood T cell repertoires in COVID-19 (dated by TCRdb to the early 2020s). Looking at the study overall: Collaborator samples came from the United States, Italy and Spain and covered acute and convalescent phases of COVID-19. The prospective study material was composed of cDNA or gDNA derived from T cells, B-cell-depleted T cells, or PBMCs. Subjects who had been exposed to COVID-19, were actively infected with it, or had recovered from it provided the deeply sampled blood TCRbeta repertoires that made up the dataset. The repertoires were made available in a free public database intended to serve as a resource for research on the immune response to SARS-CoV-2. The samples were drawn from the first 160 participants of the ongoing ImmuneRACE study and from under 1,500 subjects provided by 6 global collaborators. The sample metadata nearly always contained a de-identified subject ID, COVID-19 status, age in years and sex. Where HLA class I and class II types were available, the types were taken from metadata supplied by the sample provider, not from assay-based typing.

TCRbeta CDR3 regions were amplified from genomic DNA using the immunoSEQ Assay, a bias-controlled multiplex PCR. On the authors' methods: The number of nucleated cells in each sample was estimated from the amplification of reference gene primers within the assay. Sequence reads were collapsed and filtered to measure the absolute abundance of every unique TCRbeta CDR3 rearrangement. For each sample, productive Simpson clonality was calculated by taking the square root of Simpson's diversity index across productive rearrangements. TCRdb limited this immuneACCESS table to in-frame rearrangements with V and J called. A share of clones is missing; checked studies link under half to unresolved V genes, and the rest is unexplained. The V and J calls and clone size are taken from that table; D and trimming were inferred from the DNA. Counted in this sample were fewer than 400,000 clones; 90% of them appeared once. Under 3.5% of the sample goes to the ten largest clones.

V is reduced by 5 bases and J by 1 base, leaving a spacing of 8 bases between them. The germline V gene sets CDR1 to SGHTA and CDR2 to FQGNSA. Inclusive of the bounding cysteine and phenylalanine, the CDR3 is 13 residues long. Just CDR3 DNA is preserved here, 39 bases in frame from base 1. General conclusions and limits of the study: How much clinical and demographic metadata was included differed by source and by participant, and the metadata was provided uncurated.

Turning to this clone: Its antigen has not been determined. No per-base quality is available; no much larger clone lies one base away.

One collaborating source in Seattle enrolled patients while the patients were actively infected and followed the patients over time throughout the course of disease. Each collaborating institution followed its own protocols to collect whole blood in K2EDTA tubes. For TCRbeta analysis, collaborator samples were shipped as frozen whole blood, as isolated PBMCs, or as DNA extracted from either sample type. The source of this sequence is a woman between 25 and 40 years old with COVID-19, enrolled during active disease. Sequenced material: peripheral blood. The chain is made from TRBV7-2 and TRBJ1-1, with TRBD1 perhaps the D gene, on 5 matching bases. DNA sequence: TGTGCCAGCAGCCCGGACACGAACACTGAAGCTTTCTTT. This sequence encodes CASSPDTNTEAFF.